This T cell receptor (beta chain) came from a study of T cells after yellow fever vaccination. Findings and limits, study-wide: Post-booster reappearance was seen for most primary-vaccination clones (96% CD4, around 90% CD8). Peaking faster, on day 5 versus 15, the secondary response was nonetheless weaker.

A process of 5'RACE template switching, which added a universal primer site and UMIs, was used to make TCR cDNA. TCRdb analysed the 5' RACE reads with MiXCR anew, one entry per CDR3 protein. The table shows around 320,000 distinct CDR3 sequences, with 3.5% to 4.5% occurring only once. In this sample, this clonotype turned up many times. Its antigen is as yet unknown. Trimming took off 0 bases at V and 5 bases at J, with 11 bases between the two ends. The CDR3 totals 15 residues. CDR1 and CDR2 from the germline V gene are LNHNV and YYDKDF (reference sequence). The material was PBMCs, obtained 15 days after the yellow fever booster vaccination. The rearrangement links TRBV15 to TRBJ2-1; D unresolved. The origin of this receptor is a young man who received the YFV17D yellow fever vaccine. This CDR3 is CATSRDKTLNNEQFF. The CDR3 DNA follows: TGTGCCACCAGCAGAGATAAGACATTAAACAATGAGCAGTTCTTC.